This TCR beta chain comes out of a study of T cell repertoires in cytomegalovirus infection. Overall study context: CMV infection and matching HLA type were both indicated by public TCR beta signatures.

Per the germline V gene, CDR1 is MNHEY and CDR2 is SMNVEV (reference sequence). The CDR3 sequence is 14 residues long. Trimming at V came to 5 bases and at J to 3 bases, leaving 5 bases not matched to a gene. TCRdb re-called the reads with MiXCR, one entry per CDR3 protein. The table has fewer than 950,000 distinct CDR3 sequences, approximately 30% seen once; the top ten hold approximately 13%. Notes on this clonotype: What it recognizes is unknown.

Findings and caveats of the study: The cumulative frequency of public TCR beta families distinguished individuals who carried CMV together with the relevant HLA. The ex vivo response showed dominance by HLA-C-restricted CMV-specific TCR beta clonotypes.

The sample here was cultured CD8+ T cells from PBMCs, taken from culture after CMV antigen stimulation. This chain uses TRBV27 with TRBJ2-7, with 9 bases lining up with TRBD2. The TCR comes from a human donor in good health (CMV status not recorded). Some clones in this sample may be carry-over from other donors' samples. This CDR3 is CASSLASGDYEQYF. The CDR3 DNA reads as TGTGCCAGCAGTCTGGCTAGCGGGGACTACGAGCAGTACTTC.